These 23 T cell receptor beta chains came from one sample sequenced in a study of shared clonotypes between healthy human individuals. Generated by immunoSEQ multiplex PCR, the TCRdb table keeps only in-frame clones and is missing some. There are 2.5 million or so clones in the sample; around nine tenths occur only once, and roughly 0.15% lies in the top ten. Sequencing was performed on naive CD4+ T cells sorted from blood. Subset denoted: CD45RA+ positively selected. The receptor source for this set is a man younger than 35 in good health.

The chain employs TRBV11-2 and TRBJ2-5; maybe TRBD2 (5 bases). The CDR3 covers 13 residues. Trimming removed 7 bases at V and 0 bases at J, with 9 bases between. Germline lookup yields CDR1 SGHAT and CDR2 FQNNGV. The CDR3, as DNA: TGTGCCAGCACAGCGGCAAACCAAGAGACCCAGTACTTC. This gives the protein CASTAANQETQYF.

The sample holds one count of this clone. The chain links TRBV30 to TRBJ1-2, with 7 positions matching TRBD1. The CDR3 has 16 residues. The V gene end was trimmed by 0 bases and the J gene end by 0 bases; junction bases not matched to a gene: 7. Germline CDR1 is GTSNPN and CDR2 is SVGIG (reference sequence). The CDR3 region is CAWSVPRDRANYGYTF. The CDR3 DNA follows: TGTGCCTGGAGTGTACCCCGGGACAGAGCTAACTATGGCTACACCTTC.

The V gene is TRBV7-8, the J gene TRBJ2-7; the match to TRBD1 covers 8 bases. The CDR3 has 13 amino acids. Germline CDR1 is SGHVS and CDR2 is FQNEAQ. The V and J ends lost 5 bases and 6 bases, in that order; junction bases with no gene match: 6. CDR3 nucleotide sequence: TGTGCCAGCAGCCCCGGGACAGGCGGCGAGCAGTACTTC. Amino acids: CASSPGTGGEQYF. Drawing the rest from reference TRBV7-8 and TRBJ2-7, the complete variable domain is GAGVSQSPRYKVAKRGQDVALRCDPISGHVSLFWYQQALGQGPEFLTYFQNEAQLDKSGLPSDRFFAERPEGSVSTLKIQRTQQEDSAVYLCASSPGTGGEQYFGPGTRLTVT.

The V and J genes are TRBV13 and TRBJ2-7; either TRBD1 or TRBD2 may fit D (5 bases each). The germline V gene has CDR1 PRHDT and CDR2 FYEKMQ (reference sequence). The germline V and J ends were trimmed by 5 bases and 4 bases, with 21 bases remaining between them. The CDR3 covers 16 residues. The CDR3 nucleotides are TGTGCCAGCAGCCCATACACGGATCGGGGACCATACGAGCAGTACTTC. Its protein product is CASSPYTDRGPYEQYF.

This clone was detected once. V is TRBV4-1 and J is TRBJ2-7; TRBD2 matches 8 bases. With V trimmed by 3 bases and J by 3 bases, 7 bases remained unmatched. CDR3 length: 15 residues. The germline CDR1 and CDR2 sequences are MGHRA and YSYEKL. The CDR3 DNA is TGCGCCAGCAGCCAGACCGGGACTAGTCTCTACGAGCAGTACTTC. It encodes CASSQTGTSLYEQYF.

V and J are TRBV5-1 and TRBJ1-6; D perhaps matches TRBD1 (6 bases). CDR3 length: 18 amino acids. In germline, CDR1 is SGHRS, CDR2 YFSETQ. Trimming took 4 bases from V and 2 from J, leaving 19 bases between them. CDR3 coding DNA: TGCGCCAGCAGCCCCAGGGACATATCAGTTGCCTATAATTCACCCCTCCACTTT. Translated, it gives CASSPRDISVAYNSPLHF. The complete variable domain, with remaining parts taken from reference TRBV5-1 and TRBJ1-6, reads KAGVTQTPRYLIKTRGQQVTLSCSPISGHRSVSWYQQTPGQGLQFLFEYFSETQRNKGNFPGRFSGRQFSNSRSEMNVSTLELGDSALYLCASSPRDISVAYNSPLHFGNGTRLTVT.

This chain links TRBV5-1 with TRBJ2-3; 11 nucleotides match TRBD2. Germline V gene sequence: CDR1 SGHRS, CDR2 YFSETQ. This CDR3 region has 16 residues. The V segment lost 4 bases and the J segment 2 bases; nucleotides outside the gene matches: 6. The CDR3 loop reads CASSLPGLADTDTQYF. Written as DNA, the CDR3 is TGCGCCAGCAGCCTTCCGGGACTAGCGGACACAGATACGCAGTATTTT.

The genes are TRBV10-3 and TRBJ1-1; perhaps TRBD1 as D (6 bases). The CDR3 extends over 13 amino acids. V gave up 10 bases and J gave up 0 bases, with 12 bases separating them. Germline CDR1 reads ENHRY; CDR2 reads SYGVKD. CDR3 amino acids: CASGTPLNTEAFF. DNA for the CDR3: TGTGCCAGCGGGACACCCTTGAACACTGAAGCTTTCTTT.

To note about this clone: One end of the junction fails to match germline, which may point to a read error. This chain links TRBV7-7 with TRBJ1-1; TRBD1 aligns across 7 bases. Germline V gene data show CDR1 as SSHAT and CDR2 as FNYEAQ (reference sequence). The CDR3 consists of 13 residues. Written as DNA, the CDR3 is TGTGCTAGCAGTCAGGGGGTAAACACTGAAGCTTTCTTT. The encoded protein is CASSQGVNTEAFF.

This chain links TRBV19 with TRBJ2-1; 9 nucleotides match TRBD1. Trimming removed 3 bases from V and 6 bases from J; junction bases left unmatched: 9. Germline V CDR1 and CDR2: LNHDA, SQIVND (reference sequence). CDR3 length equals 16 residues. The CDR3 region is CASSIYRAGQGNEQFF. The DNA of the CDR3 is TGTGCCAGTAGTATTTACCGGGCGGGACAGGGCAATGAGCAGTTCTTC.

This clone was observed a single time. This chain links TRBV18 with TRBJ2-5, with a weak D call TRBD2 (6 bases). The CDR3 totals 16 residues. CDR1 and CDR2 (germline): KGHSH, LQKENI. V lost 2 bases and J lost 5, with 18 bases in between. CDR3 sequence reads: CASSPSQSGSGETQYF. CDR3 nucleotide sequence: TGTGCCAGCTCACCATCCCAAAGCGGGTCTGGGGAGACCCAGTACTTC. Complete variable domain (other parts from reference TRBV18 and TRBJ2-5): NAGVMQNPRHLVRRRGQEARLRCSPMKGHSHVYWYRQLPEEGLKFMVYLQKENIIDESGMPKERFSAEFPKEGPSILRIQQVVRGDSAAYFCASSPSQSGSGETQYFGPGTRLLVL.

The chain's CDR3 is CASSSIPGAATDTQYF. The CDR3 DNA follows: TGTGCCAGCAGTTCGATACCGGGGGCTGCCACAGATACGCAGTATTTT. The V call is TRBV6-5, the J call TRBJ2-3; either TRBD1 or TRBD2 may fit D (6 bases each). V was trimmed by 4 bases and J by 2 bases, leaving 16 bases between them. From germline, CDR1 is MNHEY and CDR2 SVGAGI. This CDR3 is built from 16 residues.

The chain has TRBV7-2 and TRBJ2-3; TRBD1 or TRBD2 may be the D gene (5 bases each). Trimming took 6 bases from V and 5 from J, leaving 21 bases between them. Germline loops: CDR1 SGHTA, CDR2 FQGNSA. The CDR3 totals 16 residues. Here the CDR3 DNA reads TGTGCCAGCAGATCGGACGGAAGGACACGGGGAGATACGCAGTATTTT. Translation: CASRSDGRTRGDTQYF.

The chain is built from TRBV11-2 and TRBJ1-1; D unclear. Germline CDR1 reads SGHAT; CDR2 reads FQNNGV. V was cut by 8 bases and J by 2 bases, with 12 bases left in between. This CDR3 region has 13 residues. In DNA, the CDR3 is TGTGCCAGCTTTCTCTCCTTTAACACTGAAGCTTTCTTT. Amino acid sequence: CASFLSFNTEAFF.

This clone was recorded only once. This CDR3 is also generated by other DNA sequences in the sample. The chain combines TRBV5-5 with TRBJ1-5, with TRBD1 matching over 7 bases. Germline V gene lookup returns CDR1 SGHKS and CDR2 YYEKEE (reference sequence). The CDR3 is 15 amino acids. V lost 0 bases, J lost 4 bases, and 4 bases stayed unmatched. CDR3 sequence reads: CASSLGQGVNQPQHF. CDR3 in DNA: TGTGCCAGCAGCTTGGGACAGGGCGTTAATCAGCCCCAGCATTTT.

The chain carries TRBV7-2 and TRBJ1-3; unclear D gene. The ends were cut back, 6 bases at V and 0 bases at J, with 9 bases in the middle. The CDR3 is 14 residues long. Per the germline V gene, CDR1 is SGHTA and CDR2 is FQGNSA. Here the CDR3 DNA reads TGTGCCAGCAGAATCGACCCCTCTGGAAACACCATATATTTT. Residues: CASRIDPSGNTIYF.

This clone was seen only a few times. The chain links TRBV28 to TRBJ1-5; D gene ambiguous. Germline loops: CDR1 MDHEN, CDR2 SYDVKM. Trimming shortened V by 6 bases and J by 5 bases, and 11 bases separated the two germline ends. The CDR3 extends over 13 amino acids. The CDR3 here is CASSTGIYQPQHF. The CDR3 nucleotides are TGTGCCAGCAGCACGGGGATCTATCAGCCCCAGCATTTT.

The V call is TRBV19, the J call TRBJ2-7; D call uncertain. Germline assignment: CDR1 LNHDA and CDR2 SQIVND (reference sequence). The CDR3 loop spans 17 amino acids. V lost 3 bases and J lost 2, with 20 bases in between. The CDR3 reads CASSMRRAADKTYEQYF. The CDR3 DNA reads TGTGCCAGTAGTATGCGTCGGGCGGCAGACAAAACCTACGAGCAGTACTTC.

V usage is TRBV6-6 and J usage is TRBJ2-7, with D possibly called TRBD1 or TRBD2 (5 bases each). The V and J ends lost 7 bases and 5 bases respectively, with 15 bases between them. The CDR3 has 13 residues. CDR1 and CDR2 from the germline V gene are MNHNY and SVGAGI (reference sequence). The CDR3 is CASTDRGPHEQYF. The CDR3 bases are TGTGCCAGCACGGACCGGGGCCCCCACGAGCAGTACTTC.

The V gene is TRBV7-8, the J gene TRBJ2-3, with 7 bases aligning to TRBD2. J gave up 5 bases and V 5 bases, and 10 bases lay outside the gene matches. The CDR3 has 15 amino acids. Germline V lookup: CDR1 SGHVS, CDR2 FQNEAQ. The CDR3 DNA reads TGTGCCAGCAGCGGTTTTGGGGGAGGGATAGATACGCAGTATTTT. This codes for CASSGFGGGIDTQYF. The entire variable domain, with the rest obtained from reference TRBV7-8 and TRBJ2-3, is as follows: GAGVSQSPRYKVAKRGQDVALRCDPISGHVSLFWYQQALGQGPEFLTYFQNEAQLDKSGLPSDRFFAERPEGSVSTLKIQRTQQEDSAVYLCASSGFGGGIDTQYFGPGTRLTVL.

The gene calls are TRBV6-6 and TRBJ2-2, with D uncertain. CDR1 MNHNY and CDR2 SVGAGI come from the germline V gene (reference sequence). V was clipped by 7 bases and J by 3 bases, with 15 bases between them. CDR3 size: 15 residues. CDR3 nucleotides: TGTGCCAGCATTCGGAGCGTGAGTGACACCGGGGAGCTGTTTTTT. It encodes CASIRSVSDTGELFF.

With respect to this clone: Other DNA sequences within the sample encode an identical CDR3. CDR3 bases: TGTGCCAGCAGCTTAGGGATGGGCAATTCACCCCTCCACTTT. Translating gives CASSLGMGNSPLHF. V is TRBV7-2 and J is TRBJ1-6; unclear D gene. V gave up 1 base and J gave up 7 bases, with 8 bases separating them. Germline values: CDR1 SGHTA, CDR2 FQGNSA. The CDR3 spans 14 residues.

This clone has a handful of counts. This chain connects TRBV6-5 to TRBJ1-6, with TRBD1 identical over 7 bases. This CDR3 is 14 amino acids long. Germline trimming cut 4 bases from V and 7 bases from J; bases unmatched to any gene: 4. From germline, CDR1 is MNHEY and CDR2 SVGAGI. CDR3 residues: CASSSVQGNSPLHF. The DNA of the CDR3 is TGTGCCAGCAGTTCAGTACAGGGGAATTCACCCCTCCACTTT.